Sequencing of this TCR beta chain was carried out in a study of vaccination effects on CD4 cells after COVID-19. With respect to this clone: Antigen unknown.

The V gene end was trimmed by 4 bases and the J gene end by 5 bases; junction bases not matched to a gene: 9. The CDR3 has 16 amino acids. From germline, CDR1 is SGHKS and CDR2 YYEKEE (reference sequence). Sequencing used immunoSEQ multiplex PCR; TCRdb keeps in-frame clones, though not all of them. The profile shows around 75,000 clones, roughly 73% of them singletons. Pools of viral peptides were used by the ViraFEST assay to expand antigen-specific CD4+ T cells ahead of sequencing. Subsequent to roughly 9 days of culture, CD4+ T cells were isolated. Confirmation by PCR established that the person had SARS-CoV-2 infection between March and December 2020. Wells each received some 2.2 million PBMC, cultured with around 9.3 IU/ml IL-2 and about 9 ug/ml peptides.

This sample comprised CD4+ T cells from PBMCs cultured with HIV peptides, obtained before COVID-19 vaccination. Specified subset: HIV-1 Nef peptide pool negative control/reference culture. This sequence originates from a human donor who had a prior SARS-CoV-2 infection. J is TRBJ2-5 and V is TRBV5-5, with TRBD1 matching over 12 bases. The CDR3 nucleotides read TGTGCCAGCAGCATGGGGACAGGGGGCGAGTTGGAGACCCAGTACTTC. This encodes CASSMGTGGELETQYF.